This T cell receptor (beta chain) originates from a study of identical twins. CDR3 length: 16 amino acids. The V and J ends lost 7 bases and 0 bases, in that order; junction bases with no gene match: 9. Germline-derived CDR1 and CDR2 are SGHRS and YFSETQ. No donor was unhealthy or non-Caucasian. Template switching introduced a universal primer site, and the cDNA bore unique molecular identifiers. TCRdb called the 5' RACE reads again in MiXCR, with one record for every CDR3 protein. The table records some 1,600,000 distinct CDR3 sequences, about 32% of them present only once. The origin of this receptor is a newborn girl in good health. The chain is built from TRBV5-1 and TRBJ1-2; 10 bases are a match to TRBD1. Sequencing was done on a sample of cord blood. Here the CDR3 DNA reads TGCGCCAGCGGCTCCAAGACAGGGGGCGCTAACTATGGCTACACCTTC. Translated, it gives CASGSKTGGANYGYTF. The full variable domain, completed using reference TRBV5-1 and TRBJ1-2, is KAGVTQTPRYLIKTRGQQVTLSCSPISGHRSVSWYQQTPGQGLQFLFEYFSETQRNKGNFPGRFSGRQFSNSRSEMNVSTLELGDSALYLCASGSKTGGANYGYTFGSGTRLTVV.